A selection of T cell receptor beta chains follows, all from one sample in a study of CD8+ T cells in alopecia areata. Assay used: immunoSEQ multiplex PCR; TCRdb lists only in-frame clones, some missing. This sample yields some 170,000 clones, of which approximately 70% are seen a single time; 10% to 12% belongs to the top ten. Sequenced material: CD8+ T cells sorted from blood, taken at week 0. The receptors originated from a human donor with alopecia areata. CDR3s include the opening cysteine and the closing phenylalanine or tryptophan. Fields, in order: clone size, D gene, J gene, V gene, CDR3 protein, CDR3 DNA. A D gene is named only where the DNA matches it firmly. Clone size is given for some rows only: seen once, a few or many times, or a class if the clone is expanded.

. TRBD1 TRBJ2-7 TRBV4-1 CASSHGTNERQGEREQYF TGCGCCAGCAGCCACGGAACGAATGAGAGACAGGGGGAGCGCGAGCAGTACTTC
. . TRBJ1-2 TRBV29-1 CSVEQVVRGNYGYTF TGCAGCGTTGAACAGGTGGTTAGGGGGAACTATGGCTACACCTTC
. . TRBJ2-5 TRBV6-5 CASSYSGGIQETQYF TGTGCCAGCAGTTACTCGGGCGGGATCCAAGAGACCCAGTACTTC
few TRBD1 TRBJ1-1 TRBV5-1 CASSAGTGEAFF TGCGCCAGCAGCGCTGGGACAGGCGAAGCTTTCTTT
few . TRBJ2-7 TRBV5-6 CASSFLGSYEQYF TGTGCCAGCAGCTTTTTGGGGTCCTACGAGCAGTACTTC
. . TRBJ1-6 TRBV4-2 CASSQSTGDNSPLHF TGTGCCAGCAGCCAGTCGACAGGCGATAATTCACCCCTCCACTTT
. . TRBJ2-7 TRBV30 CAWSDGTRGYEQYF TGTGCCTGGAGTGACGGGACAAGGGGCTACGAGCAGTACTTC
. . TRBJ1-2 TRBV5-8 CASSHRANYGYTF TGTGCCAGCAGCCACAGGGCAAACTATGGCTACACCTTC
. . TRBJ2-3 TRBV5-6 CASIGESTDTQYF TGTGCCAGCATCGGAGAAAGCACAGATACGCAGTATTTT
few TRBD2 TRBJ2-3 TRBV14 CASSHGGGTDTQYF TGTGCCAGCAGCCACGGGGGGGGCACAGATACGCAGTATTTT
. . TRBJ1-2 TRBV6-5 CASSQPRSYGYTF TGTGCCAGCAGTCAGCCAAGATCGTATGGCTACACCTTC
few TRBD1 TRBJ2-1 TRBV2 CASSGTGVYNEQFF TGTGCCAGCAGTGGGACAGGGGTATACAATGAGCAGTTCTTC
. TRBD1 TRBJ2-2 TRBV15 CATSRNRGSGELFF TGTGCCACCAGCAGAAACAGGGGGTCCGGGGAGCTGTTTTTT
few . TRBJ2-5 TRBV7-9 CASSPRAGERETQYF TGTGCCAGCAGCCCTCGAGCAGGGGAGAGGGAGACCCAGTACTTC
. TRBD1 TRBJ2-3 TRBV30 CAWSVTGDSGTDTQYF TGTGCCTGGAGTGTAACAGGGGACAGTGGCACAGATACGCAGTATTTT
. . TRBJ2-5 TRBV30 CAWSPDSKETQYF TGTGCCTGGAGCCCCGACTCAAAAGAGACCCAGTACTTC
. . TRBJ2-7 TRBV29-1 CSVSDSSYEQYF TGCAGCGTTTCCGACAGCTCCTACGAGCAGTACTTC
. . TRBJ2-5 TRBV27 CASRGETQYF TGTGCCAGCAGAGGAGAGACCCAGTACTTC
. . TRBJ2-4 TRBV13 CASTWDQENIQYF TGTGCCAGCACTTGGGACCAGGAAAACATTCAGTACTTC
. . TRBJ1-1 TRBV29-1 CSVENVGVAEAFF TGCAGCGTTGAAAATGTGGGGGTGGCAGAAGCTTTCTTT
. . TRBJ2-6 TRBV29-1 CSVEDLLGTGANVLTF TGCAGCGTTGAAGATCTTTTAGGTACCGGGGCCAACGTCCTGACTTTC
. TRBD1 TRBJ2-7 TRBV29-1 CSVAARDRAYEQYF TGCAGCGTTGCTGCCAGGGACAGGGCCTACGAGCAGTACTTC
. . TRBJ2-1 TRBV13 CASSLASGLSSYNEQFF TGTGCCAGCAGCTTAGCGTCAGGGCTGAGCTCCTACAATGAGCAGTTCTTC
few . TRBJ2-3 TRBV7-2 CASSYSWADTQYF TGTGCCAGCAGCTACTCGTGGGCAGATACGCAGTATTTT
. . TRBJ2-3 TRBV7-7 CASSFGGTDTQYF TGTGCCAGCAGCTTCGGTGGCACAGATACGCAGTATTTT
. TRBD1 TRBJ1-5 TRBV13 CASSLGGQTQHF TGTGCCAGCAGCTTAGGGGGACAGACCCAGCATTTT
. TRBD2 TRBJ2-2 TRBV7-2 CASSLLLVAGGPTGELFF TGTGCCAGCAGCTTACTCTTGGTAGCGGGGGGTCCGACCGGGGAGCTGTTTTTT
. . TRBJ2-7 TRBV13 CASSLGSEGEQYF TGTGCCAGCAGCTTAGGTTCGGAAGGCGAGCAGTACTTC
. . TRBJ1-2 TRBV6-5 CASSYSAAGGYTF TGTGCCAGCAGTTACTCGGCAGCTGGCGGCTACACCTTC
. . TRBJ2-3 TRBV29-1 CSVVSDTQYF TGCAGCGTTGTCTCAGATACGCAGTATTTT
. . TRBJ2-5 TRBV29-1 CSVVGWSGETQYF TGCAGCGTTGTGGGGTGGAGTGGAGAGACCCAGTACTTC
. . TRBJ2-1 TRBV15 CATSKLGVNEQFF TGTGCCACCAGCAAGCTCGGGGTCAATGAGCAGTTCTTC